Below are 29 T cell receptor beta chains sequenced from a single sample in a study of cytomegalovirus exposure and HLA in healthy donors. The PCR ran on 60 Vbeta and 13 Jbeta primers. Generated by immunoSEQ multiplex PCR, the TCRdb table keeps only in-frame clones and is missing some. Of 100,000 or so clones in the sample, 60% to 80% were seen once. The sample was PBMCs. The receptors were sampled from a man aged 25 to 40 in good health and CMV-seronegative.

The V call is TRBV5-5, the J call TRBJ2-3; 12 nucleotides match TRBD2. Germline V gene lookup returns CDR1 SGHKS and CDR2 YYEKEE (reference sequence). The CDR3 sequence is 14 residues long. The junction had 3 bases not matched to a gene; V was cut back by 5 bases and J by 5 bases. The CDR3 loop reads CASRTSGSRDTQYF. The DNA of the CDR3 is TGTGCCAGCAGGACTAGCGGGAGTCGAGATACGCAGTATTTT.

The rearrangement links TRBV5-8 to TRBJ2-5, with D maybe TRBD1 (5 bases). Trimming cost V 3 bases and J 6 bases, with 15 bases left between them. From germline, CDR1 is SGHTS and CDR2 YDEGEE. The CDR3 consists of 14 residues. Here the CDR3 DNA reads TGTGCCAGCAGCTCCCGGGCAGGGATCAAGACCCAGTACTTC. Its protein product is CASSSRAGIKTQYF.

The CDR3 DNA sequence: TGTGCCAGCAGCTTAAGAAGGGGACAGGCGCTCTCTGGGGCCAACGTCCTGACTTTC. Translated, it gives CASSLRRGQALSGANVLTF. The rearrangement joins TRBV11-2 to TRBJ2-6, with 8 bases fitting TRBD1. The V segment lost 2 bases and the J segment 0 bases; nucleotides outside the gene matches: 9. The CDR3 has 19 residues. CDR1 is SGHAT, CDR2 FQNNGV, per germline.

This clone was detected a few times. The chain couples TRBV12-5 to TRBJ2-1; the D gene is possibly TRBD2 (6 bases). The CDR3 covers 13 residues. V lost 7 bases, J lost 7 bases, and 14 bases lay in between. Germline CDR1 and CDR2: LGHNT and FRNRAP. The CDR3 region is CASAPTRNNEQFF. DNA of the CDR3: TGTGCTAGTGCCCCGACTAGAAATAATGAGCAGTTCTTC. Using reference TRBV12-5 and TRBJ2-1 for the parts outside the CDR3, the full variable domain is DARVTQTPRHKVTEMGQEVTMRCQPILGHNTVFWYRQTMMQGLELLAYFRNRAPLDDSGMPKDRFSAEMPDATLATLKIQPSEPRDSAVYFCASAPTRNNEQFFGPGTRLTVL.

This chain links TRBV5-4 with TRBJ2-1, with 10 bases identical to TRBD2. The CDR3 is 15 amino acids. With 2 bases clipped from V and 5 bases from J, the junction kept 4 bases outside the gene matches. CDR1 SGHNT and CDR2 YYREEE come from the germline V gene (reference sequence). CDR3 amino acids: CASSFTSGVDNEQFF. DNA for the CDR3: TGTGCCAGCAGCTTTACTAGCGGGGTCGACAATGAGCAGTTCTTC.

The J gene is TRBJ1-3, the V gene TRBV5-5; D might be TRBD1 (6 bases). V was trimmed by 0 bases and J by 2 bases, leaving 6 bases between them. CDR1 and CDR2 from the germline V gene are SGHKS and YYEKEE (reference sequence). The CDR3 is 14 residues long. CDR3: CASSLGGPGNTIYF. The CDR3 coding sequence is TGTGCCAGCAGCTTGGGGGGGCCTGGAAACACCATATATTTT.

This chain connects TRBV11-3 to TRBJ2-5, with no clear D. CDR1 and CDR2 from the germline V gene are SGHNT and YENEEA. The CDR3 extends over 15 amino acids. Trimming took 5 bases from V and 2 from J, leaving 15 bases between them. The CDR3 sequence: CASSRETATQETQYF. The CDR3 nucleotides read TGTGCCAGCAGCAGAGAGACTGCGACTCAAGAGACCCAGTACTTC. Filled out from reference TRBV11-3 and TRBJ2-5, the complete variable domain reads EAGVVQSPRYKIIEKKQPVAFWCNPISGHNTLYWYLQNLGQGPELLIRYENEEAVDDSQLPKDRFSAERLKGVDSTLKIQPAELGDSAVYLCASSRETATQETQYFGPGTRLLVL.

This chain joins TRBV5-1 and TRBJ1-1; D remains ambiguous. The V end lost 2 bases, the J end lost 1 base, and 9 bases lay between the germline ends. CDR1 and CDR2 from the germline V gene are SGHRS and YFSETQ. The CDR3 consists of 14 residues. DNA for the CDR3: TGCGCCAGCAGCTTTAGTCACAGGAACACTGAAGCTTTCTTT. It codes for CASSFSHRNTEAFF.

This clone came up a few times. The rearrangement joins TRBV5-6 to TRBJ2-1, with TRBD1 identical over 7 bases. The CDR3 has 14 residues. Germline CDR1 reads SGHDT; CDR2 reads YYEEEE. Trimming took 0 bases from V and 5 from J; bases not matched to a gene: 2. The CDR3 nucleotides are TGTGCCAGCAGCTTGGGACAGGGAAACAATGAGCAGTTCTTC. Protein product: CASSLGQGNNEQFF.

The rearrangement links TRBV7-2 to TRBJ1-5; no definite D call. Germline CDR1 SGHTA, CDR2 FQGNSA. This CDR3 is built from 16 residues. Between the trimmed V and J ends, which lost 5 bases and 7 bases, there was a span of 21 bases. The CDR3 nucleotides are TGTGCCAGCAGCCCCGCGGCCGGTCCACCGGGGCAGCCCCAGCATTTT. This codes for CASSPAAGPPGQPQHF.

The V and J genes are TRBV7-2 and TRBJ2-1; 8 bases are a match to TRBD2. There are 14 residues in the CDR3. Unmatched junction bases numbered 6, after V lost 6 bases and J lost 5 bases. CDR1 is SGHTA and CDR2 is FQGNSA in the germline V gene. The CDR3 here is CASRSREGDNEQFF. The CDR3 DNA sequence: TGTGCCAGCAGGTCCCGGGAGGGGGACAATGAGCAGTTCTTC.

The chain recombines TRBV19 with TRBJ2-6; D might be TRBD1 (6 bases). Germline-derived CDR1 and CDR2 are LNHDA and SQIVND (reference sequence). CDR3 length: 18 amino acids. The V and J ends lost 9 bases and 0 bases respectively, with 21 bases between them. The CDR3 coding sequence is TGTGCCAGCCCGATTTTTTCGACAGGATCCTCTGGGGCCAACGTCCTGACTTTC. This codes for CASPIFSTGSSGANVLTF. Variable domain in full (rest from reference TRBV19 and TRBJ2-6): DGGITQSPKYLFRKEGQNVTLSCEQNLNHDAMYWYRQDPGQGLRLIYYSQIVNDFQKGDIAEGYSVSREKKESFPLTVTSAQKNPTAFYLCASPIFSTGSSGANVLTFGAGSRLTVL.

This clone was seen only a few times. The chain has TRBV7-3 and TRBJ2-2, with D possibly TRBD2 on 5 matching bases. Germline values: CDR1 SGHTA, CDR2 FQGTGA. V lost 8 bases to trimming and J lost 0 bases, with 7 bases between them. The CDR3 extends over 13 amino acids. CDR3: CASRGSNTGELFF. Written as DNA, the CDR3 is TGTGCCAGCCGGGGATCGAACACCGGGGAGCTGTTTTTT.

The chain carries TRBV6-4 and TRBJ2-2, with 9 bases identical to TRBD1. Germline V gene sequence: CDR1 MRHNA, CDR2 SNTAGT. The CDR3 is 15 residues long. V gave up 6 bases and J gave up 2 bases; unmatched junction bases: 4. The CDR3 DNA reads as TGTGCCAGCAGGCGGACAGGGGCAAACACCGGGGAGCTGTTTTTT. Translating it yields CASRRTGANTGELFF.

The V and J genes are TRBV6-5 and TRBJ1-1; TRBD1 is a possible D gene (6 bases). The CDR3 is 15 residues long. Per germline, CDR1 MNHEY and CDR2 SVGAGI. The germline V and J ends were trimmed by 5 bases and 0 bases, with 13 bases remaining between them. The DNA of the CDR3 is TGTGCCAGCAGTCGCCAGGGGAACATGAACACTGAAGCTTTCTTT. It translates to CASSRQGNMNTEAFF.

The V and J genes are TRBV28 and TRBJ2-7; D may be TRBD2 (6 bases). The V gene's germline CDR1 is MDHEN and CDR2 SYDVKM. V shed 4 bases and J shed 7 bases, with 20 bases lying between them. The CDR3 is 15 residues long. The CDR3 bases are TGTGCCAGCAGTTCACCCGGGGAGGCCTTTCCGGAGCAGTACTTC. Protein product: CASSSPGEAFPEQYF.

This clone was found a few times. The CDR3 DNA follows: TGCGCCAGCAGACTGACTAGCGCCGACGCCTCGAGGTTAAATACGCAGTATTTT. Encoded protein: CASRLTSADASRLNTQYF. This chain joins TRBV10-2 and TRBJ2-3; 8 bases are shared with TRBD2. The CDR3 covers 18 residues. Germline V CDR1 and CDR2: WSHSY, SAAADI. The V gene end was trimmed by 6 bases and the J gene end by 7 bases; junction bases not matched to a gene: 21.

V usage is TRBV4-1 and J usage is TRBJ2-7; 8 nucleotides match TRBD1. The CDR3 consists of 15 residues. Germline assignment: CDR1 MGHRA and CDR2 YSYEKL. V was pared by 5 bases and J by 4 bases, with 10 bases of the junction left unmatched. The CDR3 region is CASSTSSGQGYEQYF. The DNA of the CDR3 is TGCGCCAGCAGCACCTCGAGCGGACAGGGTTACGAGCAGTACTTC.

Only a few counts were recorded for this clone. V is TRBV7-2 and J is TRBJ2-7; 13 bases map to TRBD2. With 3 bases clipped from V and 5 bases from J, the junction kept 4 bases outside the gene matches. The CDR3 sequence is 15 residues long. The germline V gene has CDR1 SGHTA and CDR2 FQGNSA. The chain's CDR3 is CASSFDGTSGNEQYF. Written as DNA, the CDR3 is TGTGCCAGCAGCTTTGACGGGACTAGCGGGAACGAGCAGTACTTC.

In this sample, this clone turned up a few times. The V call is TRBV18, the J call TRBJ1-5; TRBD1 is a possible D gene (5 bases). The CDR3 has 16 residues. Deletions cut 3 bases from V and 0 bases from J, with 12 bases between. The V gene's germline CDR1 is KGHSH and CDR2 LQKENI. The CDR3 loop is CASSPVGTNSNQPQHF. CDR3 nucleotide sequence: TGTGCCAGCTCACCGGTGGGGACTAATAGCAATCAGCCCCAGCATTTT.

This clone was detected only once. The chain has TRBV5-1 and TRBJ2-7; TRBD1 matches at 9 bases. The CDR3 is made up of 17 amino acids. The germline V gene has CDR1 SGHRS and CDR2 YFSETQ. After removal of 5 bases from V and 5 bases from J, the junction contained 17 bases not matched to a gene. This chain's CDR3 is CASSPQGAGQGLHEQYF. CDR3 nucleotide sequence: TGCGCCAGCAGTCCCCAGGGGGCCGGACAGGGGCTCCACGAGCAGTACTTC.

The chain combines TRBV5-1 with TRBJ1-1; no reliable D call. Between the trimmed V and J ends, which lost 0 bases and 6 bases, there was a span of 15 bases. This CDR3 has 15 residues. CDR1 is SGHRS, CDR2 YFSETQ, per germline. As DNA, the CDR3 is TGCGCCAGCAGCTTGGGTGCAACGGTAGCCGCTGAAGCTTTCTTT. It specifies CASSLGATVAAEAFF.

The chain carries TRBV28 and TRBJ2-1, with 10 bases that match TRBD2. This CDR3 region has 16 residues. V lost 2 bases and J lost 0; bases outside the gene matches: 1. Per germline, CDR1 MDHEN and CDR2 SYDVKM. CDR3 region: CASSLPSGSSYNEQFF. CDR3 in DNA: TGTGCCAGCAGTTTACCTAGCGGGAGCTCCTACAATGAGCAGTTCTTC.

V usage is TRBV29-1 and J usage is TRBJ2-3; 9 nucleotides align to TRBD1. CDR1 is SQVTM and CDR2 is ANQGSEA in the germline V gene. This CDR3 has 14 amino acids. The V gene end was trimmed by 6 bases and the J gene end by 2 bases; junction bases not matched to a gene: 6. CDR3: CSVATGGSTDTQYF. In DNA, the CDR3 is TGCAGCGTCGCGACAGGGGGATCCACAGATACGCAGTATTTT.

V is TRBV6-1 and J is TRBJ1-5; D is uncertain. The CDR3 length is 12 residues. The germline V gene encodes CDR1 MNHNS and CDR2 SASEGT. Trimming stripped 5 bases from V and 7 bases from J, with 9 bases between. The CDR3 sequence is CASSYRRQPQHF. In DNA, the CDR3 is TGTGCCAGCAGTTATAGGAGGCAGCCCCAGCATTTT.

The chain recombines TRBV5-8 with TRBJ2-7; D call uncertain. The germline V and J ends were trimmed by 4 bases and 3 bases, with 2 bases remaining between them. The CDR3 has 10 amino acids. CDR1 and CDR2 from the germline V gene are SGHTS and YDEGEE. For the CDR3, the DNA is TGTGCCAGCAGCCGCTACGAGCAGTACTTC. It translates to CASSRYEQYF.

The CDR3 region has the DNA TGTGCCAGCAGCTTAGGGGGGGGCAGTCCGAACACTGAAGCTTTCTTT. As protein: CASSLGGGSPNTEAFF. The chain has TRBV7-9 and TRBJ1-1, with D perhaps TRBD1 (6 bases). From germline, CDR1 is SEHNR and CDR2 FQNEAQ (reference sequence). V shed 1 base and J shed 1 base, with 13 bases lying between them. The length of the CDR3 is 16 residues. Full variable domain (missing parts from reference TRBV7-9 and TRBJ1-1): DTGVSQNPRHKITKRGQNVTFRCDPISEHNRLYWYRQTLGQGPEFLTYFQNEAQLEKSRLLSDRFSAERPKGSFSTLEIQRTEQGDSAMYLCASSLGGGSPNTEAFFGQGTRLTVV.

This clone has a handful of counts. The V call is TRBV25-1, the J call TRBJ1-2; TRBD1 aligns across 10 bases. V was clipped by 1 base and J by 8 bases; unmatched bases: 4. Germline loops: CDR1 MGHDK, CDR2 SYGVNS. The CDR3 length is 14 residues. In DNA, the CDR3 is TGTGCCAGCAGTGAATCGGACAGGGGGTACGGCTACACCTTC. Its translation is CASSESDRGYGYTF.

V and J are TRBV6-1 and TRBJ2-2, with 9 bases aligning to TRBD1. Trimming removed 1 base from V and 5 bases from J; junction bases left unmatched: 2. CDR1 is MNHNS and CDR2 is SASEGT in the germline V gene. The CDR3 has 15 amino acids. Here the CDR3 reads CASSEGTGVTGELFF. The CDR3 DNA reads TGTGCCAGCAGTGAAGGGACAGGGGTGACCGGGGAGCTGTTTTTT.